The rows below give T cell receptor beta chains drawn from one sample of a study of regulatory T cells in long-lasting Graves disease. MiXCR, run by TCRdb on the multiplex PCR reads, gives a single entry per CDR3 protein. This sample carries fewer than 650,000 distinct CDR3 sequences, about 16% of them seen once, and the ten largest clones take around 12%. These data also formed part of another study, on T cells in Graves' hyperthyroidism and ophthalmopathy.

This sample comprised peripheral blood mononuclear cells (PBMCs), obtained at new diagnosis, from a patient treated with antithyroid drugs. These TCRs come from a man aged 18 to 29 with Graves disease. The CDR3 runs from the conserved cysteine through the conserved F or W. A D gene is named only where the DNA matches it firmly. Clone size is not always given. Where it is, it says once, few, many or a class for expanded clones.

clone_size	d_call	v_call	j_call	cdr3_aa	cdr3_nt
many	NA	TRBV20-1	TRBJ2-7	CSGRDGSYEQYF	TGCAGTGGCCGGGACGGATCCTACGAGCAGTACTTC
many	TRBD2	TRBV7-9	TRBJ2-1	CASRELALTYNEQFF	TGTGCCAGCAGAGAACTAGCGTTAACCTACAATGAGCAGTTCTTC
NA	TRBD1	TRBV12-3/TRBV12-4	TRBJ1-2	CASSPRGLHYGYTF	TGTGCCAGCAGCCCCAGGGGGCTTCACTATGGCTACACCTTC
many	NA	TRBV11-2	TRBJ2-3	CASSLVLGQYF	TGTGCCAGCAGCTTAGTTCTCGGCCAGTATTTT
many	NA	TRBV6-1	TRBJ2-1	CARMVWRELYNEQFF	TGTGCCAGAATGGTATGGAGGGAGTTATACAATGAGCAGTTCTTC
many	NA	TRBV18	TRBJ1-1	CASSPPMGTLNTEAFF	TGTGCCAGCTCACCCCCAATGGGCACCTTGAACACTGAAGCTTTCTTT
many	NA	TRBV2	TRBJ2-1	CASSGGSHEQFF	TGTGCCAGCAGTGGCGGATCCCATGAGCAGTTCTTC
few	NA	TRBV24-1	TRBJ2-7	CATRQVLSYEQYF	TGTGCCACCAGACAGGTCCTCTCCTACGAGCAGTACTTC
few	NA	TRBV4-2	TRBJ1-1	CASSQGKIPRTEAFF	TGTGCCAGCAGCCAAGGAAAGATCCCCCGCACGGAAGCTTTCTTT
few	NA	TRBV9	TRBJ1-1	CASSGFGGSEAFF	TGTGCCAGCAGCGGATTCGGGGGCTCTGAAGCTTTCTTT
many	NA	TRBV20-1	TRBJ2-7	CSARTGSGGEQYF	TGCAGTGCTAGAACCGGATCAGGGGGGGAGCAGTACTTC
few	NA	TRBV28	TRBJ2-7	CASISLGKSLEQYF	TGTGCCAGCATCTCATTGGGTAAATCTCTCGAGCAGTACTTC
many	NA	TRBV12-3/TRBV12-4	TRBJ2-3	CASSWDSMGERTDTQYF	TGTGCCAGCAGTTGGGACTCCATGGGAGAACGCACAGATACGCAGTATTTT
many	NA	TRBV28	TRBJ1-5	CASSLRGRGINQPQHF	TGTGCCAGCAGCCTTAGGGGCCGGGGAATCAATCAGCCCCAGCATTTT
NA	TRBD1	TRBV4-2	TRBJ1-5	CASSQEARGQWPQHF	TGTGCCAGCAGCCAAGAAGCCAGGGGGCAGTGGCCCCAGCATTTT
many	NA	TRBV19	TRBJ2-3	CASSILTSRIHTQYF	TGTGCCAGTAGTATATTGACATCTCGGATTCATACGCAGTATTTT
few	TRBD2	TRBV4-1	TRBJ2-7	CASSQDRLAGGHEQYF	TGCGCCAGCAGCCAAGATAGGCTAGCGGGAGGCCACGAGCAGTACTTC